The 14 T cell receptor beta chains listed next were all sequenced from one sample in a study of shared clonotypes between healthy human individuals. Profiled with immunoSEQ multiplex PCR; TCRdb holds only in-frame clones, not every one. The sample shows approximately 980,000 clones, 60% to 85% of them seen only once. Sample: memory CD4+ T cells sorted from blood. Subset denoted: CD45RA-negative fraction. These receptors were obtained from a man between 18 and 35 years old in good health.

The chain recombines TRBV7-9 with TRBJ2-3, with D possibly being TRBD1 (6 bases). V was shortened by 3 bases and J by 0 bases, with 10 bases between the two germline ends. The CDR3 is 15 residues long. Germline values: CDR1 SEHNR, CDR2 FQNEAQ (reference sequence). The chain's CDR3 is CASSLSGHSTDTQYF. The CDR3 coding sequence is TGTGCCAGCAGCTTGTCGGGACATAGCACAGATACGCAGTATTTT.

The CDR3 spells CASSFWNQETQYF. The CDR3 DNA follows: TGTGCCAGCAGCTTTTGGAACCAAGAGACCCAGTACTTC. The gene calls are TRBV5-6 and TRBJ2-5; D call uncertain. This CDR3 has 13 amino acids. CDR1 is SGHDT, CDR2 YYEEEE, per germline. Between the trimmed V and J ends, which lost 2 bases and 0 bases, there was a span of 5 bases.

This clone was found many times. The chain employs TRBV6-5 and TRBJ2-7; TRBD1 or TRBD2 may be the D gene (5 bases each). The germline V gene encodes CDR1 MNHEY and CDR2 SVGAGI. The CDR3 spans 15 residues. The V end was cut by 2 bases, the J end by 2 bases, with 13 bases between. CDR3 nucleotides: TGTGCCAGCAGTTACCGGGGCAGTATGGCCTACGAGCAGTACTTC. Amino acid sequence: CASSYRGSMAYEQYF.

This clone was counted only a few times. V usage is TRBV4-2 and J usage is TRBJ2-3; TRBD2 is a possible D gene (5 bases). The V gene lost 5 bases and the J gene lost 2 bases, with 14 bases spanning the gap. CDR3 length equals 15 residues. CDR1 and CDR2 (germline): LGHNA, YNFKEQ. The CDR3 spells CASSSARETTDTQYF. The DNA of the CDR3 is TGTGCCAGCAGCTCTGCGAGGGAGACCACAGATACGCAGTATTTT.

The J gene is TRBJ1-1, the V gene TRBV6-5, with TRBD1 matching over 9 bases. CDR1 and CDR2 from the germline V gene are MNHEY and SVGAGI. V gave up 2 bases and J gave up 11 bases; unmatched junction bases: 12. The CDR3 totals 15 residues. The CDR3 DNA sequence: TGTGCCAGCAGTTACACCCCGGTACAGGGGGCGCGTGCTTTCTTT. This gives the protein CASSYTPVQGARAFF.

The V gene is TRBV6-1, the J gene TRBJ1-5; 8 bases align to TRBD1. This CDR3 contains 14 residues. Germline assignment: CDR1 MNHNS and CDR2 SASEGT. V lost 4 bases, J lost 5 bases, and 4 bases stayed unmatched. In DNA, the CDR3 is TGTGCCAGCAGTGCGGGACAGGCGTATCAGCCCCAGCATTTT. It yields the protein CASSAGQAYQPQHF.

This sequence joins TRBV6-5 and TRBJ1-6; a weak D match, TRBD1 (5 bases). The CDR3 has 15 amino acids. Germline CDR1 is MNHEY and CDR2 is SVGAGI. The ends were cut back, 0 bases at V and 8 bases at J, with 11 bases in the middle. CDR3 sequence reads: CASSYSIQGDSPLHF. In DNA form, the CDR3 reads TGTGCCAGCAGTTACTCGATTCAGGGTGATTCACCCCTCCACTTT.

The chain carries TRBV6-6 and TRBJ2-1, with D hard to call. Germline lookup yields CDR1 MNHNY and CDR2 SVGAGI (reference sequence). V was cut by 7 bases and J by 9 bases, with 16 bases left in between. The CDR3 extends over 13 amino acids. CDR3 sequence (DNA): TGTGCCAGCATTAGGGTAAAAGACGGTGAGCAGTTCTTC. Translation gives CASIRVKDGEQFF.

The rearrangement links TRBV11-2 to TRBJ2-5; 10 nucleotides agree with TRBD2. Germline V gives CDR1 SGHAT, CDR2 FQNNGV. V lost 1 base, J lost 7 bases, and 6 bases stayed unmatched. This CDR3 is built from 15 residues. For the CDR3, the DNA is TGTGCCAGCAGCTTAGTGGTAGCGGGGGGCGGGACCCAGTACTTC. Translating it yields CASSLVVAGGGTQYF.

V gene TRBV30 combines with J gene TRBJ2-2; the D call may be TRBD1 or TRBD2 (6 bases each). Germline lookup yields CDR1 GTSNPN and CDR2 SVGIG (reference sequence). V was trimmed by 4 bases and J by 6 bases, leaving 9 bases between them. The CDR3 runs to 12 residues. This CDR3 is CAWNRGAGELFF. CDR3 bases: TGTGCCTGGAATAGGGGGGCCGGGGAGCTGTTTTTT.

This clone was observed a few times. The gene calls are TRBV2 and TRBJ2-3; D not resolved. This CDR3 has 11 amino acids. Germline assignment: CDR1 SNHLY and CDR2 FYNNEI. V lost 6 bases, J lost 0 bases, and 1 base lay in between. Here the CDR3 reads CASRSTDTQYF. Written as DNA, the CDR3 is TGTGCCAGCAGGAGCACAGATACGCAGTATTTT.

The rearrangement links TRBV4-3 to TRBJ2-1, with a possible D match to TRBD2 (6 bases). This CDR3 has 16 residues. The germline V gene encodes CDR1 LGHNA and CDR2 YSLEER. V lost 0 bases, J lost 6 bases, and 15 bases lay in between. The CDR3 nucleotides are TGCGCCAGCAGCCAAGAACGGACTACTTGGGGCAATGAGCAGTTCTTC. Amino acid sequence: CASSQERTTWGNEQFF.

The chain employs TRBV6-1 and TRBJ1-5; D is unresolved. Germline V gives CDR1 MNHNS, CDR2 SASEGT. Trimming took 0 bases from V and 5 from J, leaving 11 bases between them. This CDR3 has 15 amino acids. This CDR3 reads CASSEAYYPYQPQHF. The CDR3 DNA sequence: TGTGCCAGCAGTGAAGCGTACTATCCCTATCAGCCCCAGCATTTT.

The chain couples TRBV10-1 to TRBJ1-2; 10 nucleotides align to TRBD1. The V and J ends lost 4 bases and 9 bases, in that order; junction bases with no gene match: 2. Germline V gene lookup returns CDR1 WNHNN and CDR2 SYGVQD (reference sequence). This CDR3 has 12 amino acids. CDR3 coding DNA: TGCGCCAGCAGTGGGACAGGGGGAAGCTACACCTTC. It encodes CASSGTGGSYTF.